A single sample gave rise to the 25 T cell receptor beta chains below, sequenced in a study of blood T cell repertoires in COVID-19. Profiling relied on immunoSEQ multiplex PCR, and the TCRdb table lists in-frame clones only, not all of them. The data hold over 150,000 clones, with roughly 80% observed a single time. The material sequenced was peripheral blood. The origin of the receptors is a woman older than 75 with COVID-19, enrolled during active disease.

This sequence joins TRBV7-4 and TRBJ1-5, with D possibly matching TRBD1 (6 bases). The V gene's germline CDR1 is SGHVT and CDR2 SQSDAQ. The V and J ends lost 1 base and 5 bases respectively, with 12 bases between them. The CDR3 extends over 15 amino acids. The CDR3 sequence: CASSLDRQDDQPQHF. The CDR3 DNA sequence: TGTGCCAGCAGCTTAGATAGACAGGACGATCAGCCCCAGCATTTT.

The chain links TRBV29-1 to TRBJ2-7; 8 nucleotides match TRBD1. Trimming cost V 3 bases and J 6 bases; bases outside gene matches: 1. This CDR3 spans 11 amino acids. CDR1 and CDR2 from the germline V gene are SQVTM and ANQGSEA. Here the CDR3 reads CSVDRGLEQYF. As DNA, the CDR3 is TGCAGCGTTGACAGGGGGCTCGAGCAGTACTTC.

The rearrangement uses TRBV10-1 and TRBJ1-2; D is perhaps TRBD1 (5 bases). V was cut by 0 bases and J by 3 bases, with 11 bases left in between. The CDR3 covers 15 residues. Per the germline V gene, CDR1 is WNHNN and CDR2 is SYGVQD (reference sequence). The CDR3 DNA sequence: TGCGCCAGCAGTGAGTCGGGGGGAATGGACTATGGCTACACCTTC. It is translated as CASSESGGMDYGYTF.

The CDR3 sequence is CASSLRQGLNSPLHF. CDR3 DNA: TGTGCCAGCTCACTAAGACAGGGGCTTAATTCACCCCTCCACTTT. The genes are TRBV18 and TRBJ1-6, with TRBD1 matching over 8 bases. The CDR3 is made up of 15 amino acids. Per the germline V gene, CDR1 is KGHSH and CDR2 is LQKENI. Trimming took 4 bases from V and 6 from J; bases not matched to a gene: 5.

The genes are TRBV27 and TRBJ2-3; 8 bases match TRBD2. V shed 10 bases and J 0 bases; nucleotides not matched to a gene: 6. The CDR3 is 14 residues long. The V gene's germline CDR1 is MNHEY and CDR2 SMNVEV (reference sequence). In nucleotides, the CDR3 is TGTGCCACCGGGGCTAGCGGGAGCACAGATACGCAGTATTTT. This codes for CATGASGSTDTQYF.

There are a few counts of this clone. This sequence joins TRBV2 and TRBJ2-5; 7 bases align to TRBD1. Germline CDR1 SNHLY, CDR2 FYNNEI. This CDR3 has 15 residues. V lost 5 bases and J lost 1; bases outside the gene matches: 7. The CDR3 DNA reads TGTGCCAGCAGTCCGGGACAGTTCTCCCAAGAGACCCAGTACTTC. Translating gives CASSPGQFSQETQYF.

The genes are TRBV5-1 and TRBJ1-1, with 9 bases that match TRBD1. V dropped 4 bases and J dropped 5; count of bases not matched to a gene: 6. This CDR3 comprises 14 residues. The germline gives CDR1 SGHRS, CDR2 YFSETQ. The CDR3 here is CASSVGQGRTEAFF. CDR3 in DNA: TGCGCCAGCAGCGTAGGACAGGGGAGGACTGAAGCTTTCTTT.

The rearrangement links TRBV18 to TRBJ1-2, with 8 bases that match TRBD1. The CDR3 covers 13 residues. Trimming cost V 4 bases and J 5 bases; bases outside gene matches: 3. The germline V gene has CDR1 KGHSH and CDR2 LQKENI. CDR3 sequence reads: CASSQGQEYGYTF. In DNA, the CDR3 is TGTGCCAGCTCACAGGGACAGGAGTATGGCTACACCTTC.

J is TRBJ2-7 and V is TRBV7-9; the match to TRBD1 covers 7 bases. The germline CDR1 and CDR2 sequences are SEHNR and FQNEAQ (reference sequence). The CDR3 has 14 amino acids. The trim removed 5 bases at V and 4 bases at J, leaving 8 bases unmatched. Here the CDR3 DNA reads TGTGCCAGCAGCGTGACAGGGTCAGGGTACGAGCAGTACTTC. Amino acid sequence: CASSVTGSGYEQYF.

In the case of this clone: The sample holds other DNA sequences that translate to the same CDR3. J is TRBJ2-7 and V is TRBV2, with 7 nucleotides matching TRBD1. The CDR3 length is 12 residues. Germline V gene data show CDR1 as SNHLY and CDR2 as FYNNEI. V was clipped by 4 bases and J by 4 bases; unmatched bases: 1. CDR3: CASSGQGYEQYF. The CDR3 nucleotides are TGTGCCAGCAGTGGACAGGGATACGAGCAGTACTTC.

This clone was seen only once. This chain joins TRBV5-5 and TRBJ1-1; maybe TRBD1 (6 bases). The V end lost 1 base, the J end lost 5 bases, and 12 bases lay between the germline ends. The CDR3 is made up of 14 amino acids. Looked up from germline, CDR1 is SGHKS and CDR2 is YYEKEE (reference sequence). This chain's CDR3 is CASSLPLRGTEAFF. In nucleotides, the CDR3 is TGTGCCAGCAGCTTGCCCCTCAGGGGAACTGAAGCTTTCTTT.

V gene TRBV5-1 combines with J gene TRBJ1-2; 7 positions match TRBD1. The J segment lost 6 bases and the V segment lost 2 bases, leaving 4 bases of the junction unmatched. This CDR3 comprises 13 residues. The V gene's germline CDR1 is SGHRS and CDR2 YFSETQ. The CDR3: CASSFKGANGYTF. In nucleotides, the CDR3 is TGCGCCAGCAGCTTTAAGGGGGCGAATGGCTACACCTTC.

This chain's CDR3 is CASSAGQGGEAFF. CDR3 coding DNA: TGTGCCAGCAGTGCGGGACAGGGAGGTGAAGCTTTCTTT. The chain uses TRBV2 and TRBJ1-1, with 9 bases lining up with TRBD1. Germline trimming cut 4 bases from V and 7 bases from J; bases unmatched to any gene: 4. Germline loops: CDR1 SNHLY, CDR2 FYNNEI. The CDR3 is made up of 13 amino acids.

The rearrangement joins TRBV7-2 to TRBJ2-1; D gene unclear. CDR3 size: 12 residues. The germline V and J ends were trimmed by 5 bases and 15 bases, with 17 bases remaining between them. Germline V gene sequence: CDR1 SGHTA, CDR2 FQGNSA. As DNA, the CDR3 is TGTGCCAGCAGCCGCCTGAATACAGTTCTGTTCTTC. Translated, it gives CASSRLNTVLFF. Full variable domain (outside the CDR3, taken from reference TRBV7-2 and TRBJ2-1): GAGVSQSPSNKVTEKGKDVELRCDPISGHTALYWYRQSLGQGLEFLIYFQGNSAPDKSGLPSDRFSAERTGGSVSTLTIQRTQQEDSAVYLCASSRLNTVLFFGPGTRLTVL.

The gene calls are TRBV2 and TRBJ1-6; 8 nucleotides agree with TRBD1. Germline V gene lookup returns CDR1 SNHLY and CDR2 FYNNEI. V shed 3 bases, J shed 8 bases, and the junction held 12 bases outside the gene matches. The CDR3 spans 17 residues. In nucleotides, the CDR3 is TGTGCCAGCAGTGACCCGACAGGGGACCCTTTGGATTCACCCCTCCACTTT. Translating it yields CASSDPTGDPLDSPLHF.

This sequence joins TRBV7-9 and TRBJ2-5, with a weak D call TRBD2 (5 bases). CDR1 SEHNR and CDR2 FQNEAQ come from the germline V gene (reference sequence). This CDR3 is 13 amino acids long. V lost 5 bases and J 0 bases, leaving 7 bases between the germline ends. DNA for the CDR3: TGTGCCAGCAGCGGGGAGAACCAAGAGACCCAGTACTTC. Its translation is CASSGENQETQYF.

V gene TRBV7-2 combines with J gene TRBJ2-7; TRBD2 matches at 12 bases. The junction had 3 bases not matched to a gene; V was cut back by 4 bases and J by 2 bases. Germline loops: CDR1 SGHTA, CDR2 FQGNSA. CDR3 length: 15 residues. CDR3 in DNA: TGTGCCAGCAGCTCTAGGACTAGCGGGGCCTACGAGCAGTACTTC. Its translation: CASSSRTSGAYEQYF.

V and J are TRBV27 and TRBJ1-1; maybe TRBD1 (6 bases). V was trimmed by 1 base and J by 0 bases, leaving 15 bases between them. The germline gives CDR1 MNHEY, CDR2 SMNVEV (reference sequence). The CDR3 contains 17 residues. CDR3 region: CASSLLKGRGMNTEAFF. CDR3 nucleotide sequence: TGTGCCAGCAGTTTATTGAAGGGTAGGGGGATGAACACTGAAGCTTTCTTT.

The V call is TRBV6-5, the J call TRBJ1-2; D gene ambiguous. V lost 2 bases, J lost 4 bases, and 11 bases lay in between. The germline CDR1 and CDR2 sequences are MNHEY and SVGAGI. There are 14 residues in the CDR3. The CDR3 coding sequence is TGTGCCAGCAGTTACACCCGGGAGAGCTATGGCTACACCTTC. Translated, it gives CASSYTRESYGYTF.

The chain carries TRBV2 and TRBJ2-6, with TRBD1 as a possible D gene (5 bases). V was shortened by 8 bases and J by 2 bases, with 10 bases between the two germline ends. This CDR3 has 14 amino acids. Looked up from germline, CDR1 is SNHLY and CDR2 is FYNNEI. In DNA, the CDR3 is TGTGCCAGCCAATCAGGGACTGGGGCCAACGTCCTGACTTTC. Its translation is CASQSGTGANVLTF. The variable domain in full, with the rest retrieved from reference TRBV2 and TRBJ2-6, is EPEVTQTPSHQVTQMGQEVILRCVPISNHLYFYWYRQILGQKVEFLVSFYNNEISEKSEIFDDQFSVERPDGSNFTLKIRSTKLEDSAMYFCASQSGTGANVLTFGAGSRLTVL.

This rearrangement joins TRBV2 to TRBJ1-6; unclear D gene. The CDR3 is 15 amino acids. V was clipped by 8 bases and J by 2 bases, with 13 bases between them. From germline, CDR1 is SNHLY and CDR2 FYNNEI. The CDR3 protein is CASFTGSPYNSPLHF. The DNA of the CDR3 is TGTGCCAGCTTTACGGGGAGCCCCTATAATTCACCCCTCCACTTT.

This clone has only a few counts. This chain uses TRBV27 with TRBJ2-7, with TRBD2 identical over 7 bases. Germline CDR1 and CDR2: MNHEY and SMNVEV (reference sequence). J gave up 3 bases and V 4 bases, and 15 bases lay outside the gene matches. This CDR3 is 17 amino acids long. The CDR3 spells CASSSLVEPGGGYEQYF. The CDR3 nucleotides are TGTGCCAGCAGTTCCCTGGTCGAGCCGGGGGGAGGCTACGAGCAGTACTTC.

In its sample, this clone was seen once. The CDR3 nucleotides read TGCAGTGCTCCTACCCGCCACGAGCAGTACTTC. Translated, it gives CSAPTRHEQYF. This rearrangement joins TRBV20-1 to TRBJ2-7; D gene ambiguous. Germline loops: CDR1 DFQATT, CDR2 SNEGSKA (reference sequence). V lost 5 bases, J lost 5 bases, and 10 bases lay in between. There are 11 residues in the CDR3.

The V call is TRBV15, the J call TRBJ2-7, with TRBD2 as a possible D gene (5 bases). The CDR3 consists of 15 residues. CDR1 LNHNV and CDR2 YYDKDF come from the germline V gene (reference sequence). V gave up 0 bases and J gave up 7 bases, with 16 bases separating them. In DNA form, the CDR3 reads TGTGCCACCAGCAGAGAGGTTGGTACTAGTTCTGAGCAGTACTTC. Its protein is CATSREVGTSSEQYF.

In this sample, this clone turned up a few times. This chain uses TRBV6-6 with TRBJ2-7, with D tentatively TRBD2 (6 bases). The germline V gene encodes CDR1 MNHNY and CDR2 SVGAGI (reference sequence). The CDR3 runs 14 residues. V was shortened by 2 bases and J by 3 bases, with 11 bases between the two germline ends. The CDR3 spells CASSYGRDFYEQYF. CDR3 DNA sequence: TGTGCCAGCAGTTACGGTCGGGACTTCTACGAGCAGTACTTC.